Given below is one T cell receptor (beta chain) in context. This CDR3 is 14 amino acids long. Between the trimmed V and J ends, which lost 4 bases and 7 bases, there was a span of 11 bases. Germline values: CDR1 SGHTA, CDR2 FQGNSA. Method: immunoSEQ multiplex PCR; TCRdb's copy keeps in-frame clones and lacks some. The data show approximately 130,000 clones, around 87% seen once. The data derive from a study of control samples from healthy donors and cancer patients. This TCR derives from a man between 40 and 49 years old in good health. The sample consisted of blood. The chain combines TRBV7-2 with TRBJ1-6; D possibly corresponds to TRBD1 (5 bases). CDR3 region: CASSSSWGNSPLHF. CDR3 DNA sequence: TGTGCCAGCAGCTCAAGTTGGGGGAATTCACCCCTCCACTTT.